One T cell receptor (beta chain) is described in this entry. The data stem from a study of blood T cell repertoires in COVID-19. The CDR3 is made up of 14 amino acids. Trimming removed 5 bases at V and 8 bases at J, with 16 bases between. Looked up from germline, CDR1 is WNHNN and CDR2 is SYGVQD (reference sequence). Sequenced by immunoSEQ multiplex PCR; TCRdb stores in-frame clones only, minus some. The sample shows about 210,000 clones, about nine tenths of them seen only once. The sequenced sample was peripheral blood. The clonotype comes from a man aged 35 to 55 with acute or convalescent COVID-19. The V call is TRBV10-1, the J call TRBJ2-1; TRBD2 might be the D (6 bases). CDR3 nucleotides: TGCGCCAGCAGTTGGAGGGGTAGGTTCGATGAGCAGTTCTTC. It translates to CASSWRGRFDEQFF.